Listed here is a single TCR beta chain. This clonotype appeared a few times. Its antigen is currently not known. Nothing much larger sits one base from this clone, and base qualities are not available. The CDR3 has 14 amino acids, counting the end cysteine and phenylalanine. Only CDR3 DNA is held: 42 bases, read in frame from base 1. Per the germline V gene (reference sequence), DFQATT is the CDR1 and SNEGSKA is the CDR2. The trim is 3 bases for V and 4 bases for J, with a gap of 15 bases between the germline ends. The listed sequencing device is Illumina HiSeq 2500. Quantitative 5'-RACE with molecular barcodes was used to prepare TCR beta libraries. The study's own analysis went as follows. A new computational method, built on a probabilistic model of VDJ rearrangement, was used to identify disease-linked TCR variants. Through fastp at Q25 and MiXCR, TCRdb rebuilt clones from the public reads, retaining in-frame beta chains. Every entry covers one CDR3 protein and lists the most common genes and DNA from its rows. The V and J calls were determined by TCRdb, not by the authors. The sample includes about 270,000 distinct CDR3 sequences, with around 32% observed a single time. The top ten clones comprise 4% to 5% of the sample.

This sample was taken from a study of CD8 T cells in ankylosing spondylitis (dated by TCRdb to about 2017). A note on the overall study: The study set out to find disease-linked TCR variants by profiling T cell receptor beta repertoires in ankylosing spondylitis patients and healthy donors. The full study cohort comprised 20 to 25 ankylosing spondylitis patients and 85 to 120 healthy donors. Samples of peripheral blood were taken, and for ankylosing spondylitis patients, synovial fluid was collected as well. Study-wide findings and limitations: In peripheral blood, the disease-linked clones were found at relatively low frequencies and had a CD8+ phenotype. Blood from ankylosing spondylitis patients appeared to be characterized by a TCR beta motif composed of roughly 8 highly homologous amino acid variants. Some TCR beta motif variants had previously been reported in synovial fluid and blood of reactive arthritis patients, which suggested common disease-initiation mechanisms. The disease-linked clones were reported as significantly enriched in matched synovial fluid samples from ankylosing spondylitis patients.

Sequenced input: blood, either unsorted or a sorted T cell fraction (not recorded which). This clonotype was sampled from a male donor with ankylosing spondylitis or in good health (not recorded which). The chain uses TRBV20-1 and TRBJ1-2; the best D guess is TRBD1, with 5 bases matching. Here is the DNA: TGCAGTGCTAGCAATGGGTACAGGCCCTATGGCTACACCTTC. Its coded protein is CSASNGYRPYGYTF.